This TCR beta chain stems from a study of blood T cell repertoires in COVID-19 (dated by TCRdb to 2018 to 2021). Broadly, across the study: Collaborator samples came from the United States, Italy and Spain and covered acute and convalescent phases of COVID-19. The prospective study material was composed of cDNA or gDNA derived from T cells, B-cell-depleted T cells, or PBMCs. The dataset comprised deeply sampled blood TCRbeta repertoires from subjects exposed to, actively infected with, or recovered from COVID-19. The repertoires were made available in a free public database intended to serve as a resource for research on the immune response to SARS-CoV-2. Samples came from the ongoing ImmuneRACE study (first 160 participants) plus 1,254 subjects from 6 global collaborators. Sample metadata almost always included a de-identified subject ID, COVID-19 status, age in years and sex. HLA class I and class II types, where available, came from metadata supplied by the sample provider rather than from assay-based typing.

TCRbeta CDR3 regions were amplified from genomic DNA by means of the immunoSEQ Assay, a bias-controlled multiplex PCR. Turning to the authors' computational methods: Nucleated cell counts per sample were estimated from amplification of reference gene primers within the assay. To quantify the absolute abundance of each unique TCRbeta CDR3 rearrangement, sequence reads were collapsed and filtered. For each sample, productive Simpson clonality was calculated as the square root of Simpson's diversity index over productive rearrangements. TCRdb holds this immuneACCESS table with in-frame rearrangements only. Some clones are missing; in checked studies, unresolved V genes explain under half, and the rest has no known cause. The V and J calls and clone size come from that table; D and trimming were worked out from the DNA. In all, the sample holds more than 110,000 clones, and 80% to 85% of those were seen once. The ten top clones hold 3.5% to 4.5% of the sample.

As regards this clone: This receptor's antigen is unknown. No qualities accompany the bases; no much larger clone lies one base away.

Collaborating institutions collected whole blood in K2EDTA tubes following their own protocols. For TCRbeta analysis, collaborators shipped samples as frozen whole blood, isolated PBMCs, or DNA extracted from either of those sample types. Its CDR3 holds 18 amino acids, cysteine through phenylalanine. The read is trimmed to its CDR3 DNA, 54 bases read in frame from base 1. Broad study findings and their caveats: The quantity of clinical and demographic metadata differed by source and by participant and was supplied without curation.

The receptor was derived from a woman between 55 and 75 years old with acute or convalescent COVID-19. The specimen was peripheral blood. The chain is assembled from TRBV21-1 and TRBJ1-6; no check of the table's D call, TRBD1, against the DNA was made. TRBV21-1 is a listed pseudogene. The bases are TGTGCCAGCAGCAAAGTGACAGGGGGGAGCTCCTATAATTCACCCCTCCACTTT. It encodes CASSKVTGGSSYNSPLHF.